This TCR beta chain is from a study of cytomegalovirus exposure and HLA in healthy donors. PCR was performed using 60 Vbeta and 13 Jbeta primers. Repertoires were generated with immunoSEQ multiplex PCR, while TCRdb's copy carries only in-frame clones and drops some. The sample lists about 130,000 clones, 75% to 85% occurring once. Study-wide results and caveats: Later analysis showed most CMV-associated TCR beta chains appearing HLA-restricted.

The CDR3 length is 17 residues. CDR1 is SGHRS and CDR2 is YFSETQ in the germline V gene. Trimming took 4 bases from V and 6 from J, leaving 25 bases between them. Of note for this clone: Its antigen is unknown.

This cohort consisted of healthy bone marrow donors. The rearrangement joins TRBV5-1 to TRBJ1-1; no reliable D call. The sample comprised PBMCs. This receptor was obtained from a girl aged 2-10 years in good health and CMV-seronegative. The CDR3 loop is CASSKNTARAGIAEAFF. CDR3 DNA: TGCGCCAGCAGCAAGAATACTGCGAGGGCGGGGATCGCTGAAGCTTTCTTT.